One and the same sample provided the 6 T cell receptor beta chains below, sequenced in a study of T cell responses to AZD1222 COVID-19 vaccine. Method: immunoSEQ multiplex PCR; TCRdb's copy keeps in-frame clones and lacks some. The data show roughly 150,000 clones, around 90% seen once. The starting material was peripheral blood, obtained on day 0 of AZD1222 vaccination. Receptor source: an adult in good health.

The chain joins TRBV7-3 to TRBJ2-7; D unresolved. V lost 2 bases, J lost 3 bases, and 8 bases lay in between. CDR3 length equals 13 residues. From germline, CDR1 is SGHTA and CDR2 FQGTGA. CDR3 amino acids: CASSLFSGYEQYF. The CDR3 DNA sequence: TGTGCCAGCAGCTTATTCAGTGGCTACGAGCAGTACTTC.

In its sample, this clone was seen once. V is TRBV4-1 and J is TRBJ1-5, with TRBD1 identical over 11 bases. In germline, CDR1 is MGHRA, CDR2 YSYEKL. The CDR3 is made up of 16 amino acids. V lost 0 bases to trimming and J lost 6 bases; unmatched junction nucleotides: 4. This CDR3 reads CASSQEDRGLGQPQHF. As DNA, the CDR3 is TGCGCCAGCAGCCAAGAGGACAGGGGGCTTGGTCAGCCCCAGCATTTT.

The rearrangement joins TRBV11-1 to TRBJ1-1; D remains ambiguous. This CDR3 is 13 amino acids long. The germline gives CDR1 SGHAT, CDR2 FQDESV (reference sequence). With 2 bases removed from V and 4 bases from J, the gap between germline ends came to 8 bases. CDR3 region: CASSLKVGTEAFF. CDR3 bases: TGTGCCAGCAGCTTAAAGGTCGGCACTGAAGCTTTCTTT.

This chain joins TRBV6-5 and TRBJ2-1, with D uncertain. Trimming pared 9 bases from V and 5 bases from J, leaving 14 bases between. This CDR3 contains 13 residues. The germline CDR1 and CDR2 sequences are MNHEY and SVGAGI. This CDR3 reads CASMIAPDNEQFF. The CDR3 DNA reads TGTGCCAGTATGATAGCTCCTGACAATGAGCAGTTCTTC.

The chain joins TRBV4-2 to TRBJ1-1; D not resolved. V was shortened by 0 bases and J by 0 bases, with 11 bases between the two germline ends. Germline values: CDR1 LGHNA, CDR2 YNFKEQ. The CDR3 has 16 amino acids. CDR3 in DNA: TGTGCCAGCAGCCAAGATGGTGTGCAAATGAACACTGAAGCTTTCTTT. Protein sequence: CASSQDGVQMNTEAFF.

The V gene is TRBV5-1, the J gene TRBJ2-2, with D hard to call. V gave up 7 bases and J gave up 5 bases, with 15 bases separating them. The CDR3 covers 14 residues. CDR1 and CDR2 from the germline V gene are SGHRS and YFSETQ. For the CDR3, the DNA is TGCGCCAGCGACCCGCGAGTTCCTACCGGGGAGCTGTTTTTT. As protein: CASDPRVPTGELFF.